The present entry profiles one T cell receptor (beta chain) with its context. Its antigen is currently unknown. This sample stems from a study of beta chain features in type 1 diabetes. The study, taken as a whole, reports: In all four CD4+ subsets, TCRB CDR3 length was significantly, moderately reduced in type 1 diabetes.

Expressed TCRB transcripts got sequenced, as all isolated RNA was reverse transcribed. Sequencing used immunoSEQ multiplex PCR; TCRdb keeps in-frame clones, though not all of them. The sample comprises approximately 280,000 clones, approximately 16% of which are singletons, and less than 0.02% rests with the top ten. Trimming left V 5 bases short and J 1 base short, with 11 bases between. The V gene's germline CDR1 is MDHEN and CDR2 SYDVKM. The CDR3 covers 14 residues. Sample: naive CD4+ T cells from blood. The sequence came from a man between 18 and 29 years old with type 1 diabetes. The chain joins TRBV28 to TRBJ1-1; D gene unclear. DNA of the CDR3: TGTGCCAGCAGTAAAGGGAGGGCGAACACTGAAGCTTTCTTT. It is translated as CASSKGRANTEAFF.